A selection of T cell receptor beta chains follows, all from one sample in a study of blood T cells in healthy people across ages. One entry per CDR3 protein, called by TCRdb with MiXCR from the 5' RACE reads. The sample lists about 760,000 distinct CDR3 sequences, just over 55% occurring once. The specimen sequenced was blood. The receptors stem from a middle-aged man in good health. Both conserved end residues are part of each CDR3. The D gene is left open where the match is weak. Expanded clones get a size class; other rows say once, few or many, or leave the size out.

D: NA
J: TRBJ2-7
size: NA
V: TRBV6-2/TRBV6-3
CDR3: CASSYRERVYEQYF
DNA: TGTGCCAGCAGTTATCGGGAAAGAGTCTACGAGCAGTACTTC

D: TRBD2
J: TRBJ2-3
size: NA
V: TRBV5-1
CDR3: CASSGTTSGADTQYF
DNA: TGCGCCAGCAGCGGAACCACTAGCGGGGCAGATACGCAGTATTTT

D: NA
J: TRBJ2-2
size: NA
V: TRBV15
CDR3: CATGGTLRGTGELFF
DNA: TGTGCCACCGGAGGAACCCTACGCGGAACCGGGGAGCTGTTTTTT

D: NA
J: TRBJ2-7
size: few
V: TRBV7-9
CDR3: CASSFGGGGEQYF
DNA: TGTGCCAGCAGCTTTGGAGGGGGCGGCGAGCAGTACTTC

D: NA
J: TRBJ2-7
size: NA
V: TRBV7-2
CDR3: CASSLDSGGGSYEQYF
DNA: TGTGCCAGCAGCTTAGATAGTGGGGGCGGCTCCTACGAGCAGTACTTC

D: NA
J: TRBJ2-1
size: NA
V: TRBV6-2/TRBV6-3
CDR3: CASSPTPGDEQFF
DNA: TGTGCCAGCAGTCCCACCCCAGGGGATGAGCAGTTCTTC

D: TRBD1
J: TRBJ1-2
size: NA
V: TRBV28
CDR3: CASSLGQPLNGYTF
DNA: TGTGCCAGCAGTTTGGGACAGCCCCTAAATGGCTACACCTTC

D: NA
J: TRBJ2-3
size: few
V: TRBV29-1
CDR3: CSVEGRDGGTDTQYF
DNA: TGCAGCGTTGAAGGAAGGGACGGAGGCACAGATACGCAGTATTTT

D: NA
J: TRBJ1-5
size: NA
V: TRBV20-1
CDR3: CSASQGIEQPQHF
DNA: TGCAGTGCTAGCCAGGGGATTGAACAGCCCCAGCATTTT

D: TRBD2
J: TRBJ2-3
size: few
V: TRBV7-2
CDR3: CASSLDPTSVPTDTQYF
DNA: TGTGCCAGCAGCTTAGACCCGACTAGCGTGCCAACAGATACGCAGTATTTT

D: TRBD1
J: TRBJ2-7
size: NA
V: TRBV29-1
CDR3: CSVTGVVHNEQYF
DNA: TGCAGCGTGACAGGGGTCGTCCACAATGAGCAGTACTTC

D: TRBD1
J: TRBJ2-1
size: NA
V: TRBV7-2
CDR3: CASSQDRATYNEQFF
DNA: TGTGCCAGCAGCCAGGACAGGGCGACCTACAATGAGCAGTTCTTC

D: NA
J: TRBJ2-5
size: NA
V: TRBV2
CDR3: CASRRAAQETQYF
DNA: TGTGCCAGCAGAAGGGCGGCCCAAGAGACCCAGTACTTC

D: NA
J: TRBJ2-1
size: few
V: TRBV2
CDR3: CASSINRRPGPHNEQFF
DNA: TGTGCCAGCAGTATTAACCGGCGACCAGGGCCCCACAATGAGCAGTTCTTC

D: NA
J: TRBJ1-6
size: NA
V: TRBV12-3/TRBV12-4
CDR3: CASSIKNQRVNSPLHF
DNA: TGTGCCAGCAGTATAAAGAACCAGCGAGTTAATTCACCCCTCCACTTT

D: NA
J: TRBJ2-3
size: few
V: TRBV29-1
CDR3: CSVETGEGMDTQYF
DNA: TGCAGCGTTGAGACAGGTGAAGGTATGGATACGCAGTATTTT

D: TRBD2
J: TRBJ2-3
size: NA
V: TRBV7-2
CDR3: CASSLASGGADTQYF
DNA: TGTGCCAGCAGCTTGGCTAGCGGGGGGGCTGATACGCAGTATTTT

D: NA
J: TRBJ1-4
size: NA
V: TRBV29-1
CDR3: CSVESEGEKLFF
DNA: TGCAGCGTTGAATCCGAGGGTGAAAAACTGTTTTTT

D: NA
J: TRBJ2-5
size: few
V: TRBV6-6
CDR3: CASSYFAQETQYF
DNA: TGTGCCAGCAGTTACTTCGCGCAAGAGACCCAGTACTTC

D: NA
J: TRBJ2-6
size: NA
V: TRBV10-3
CDR3: CAISRDGGSGANVLTF
DNA: TGTGCCATCAGTCGGGACGGAGGCTCTGGGGCCAACGTCCTGACTTTC

D: TRBD2
J: TRBJ2-7
size: NA
V: TRBV12-3/TRBV12-4
CDR3: CASSWTSGKSSYEQYF
DNA: TGTGCCAGCAGTTGGACTAGCGGGAAATCGTCCTACGAGCAGTACTTC

D: NA
J: TRBJ2-7
size: NA
V: TRBV27
CDR3: CASRAPGGGSVYEQYF
DNA: TGTGCCAGCAGGGCACCCGGGGGCGGTTCAGTCTACGAGCAGTACTTC

D: NA
J: TRBJ1-4
size: few
V: TRBV18
CDR3: CASSIRANEKLFF
DNA: TGTGCCAGCTCCATCAGGGCTAATGAAAAACTGTTTTTT

D: NA
J: TRBJ1-2
size: NA
V: TRBV7-3
CDR3: CASTTGTDGYTF
DNA: TGTGCCAGCACCACTGGGACGGATGGCTACACCTTC

D: TRBD1
J: TRBJ2-3
size: NA
V: TRBV6-2/TRBV6-3
CDR3: CASSYDRVTDTQYF
DNA: TGTGCCAGCAGTTATGACAGGGTCACAGATACGCAGTATTTT

D: NA
J: TRBJ1-5
size: many
V: TRBV9
CDR3: CASSVDGRTAQPQHF
DNA: TGTGCCAGCAGCGTAGACGGGAGGACAGCTCAGCCCCAGCATTTT

D: NA
J: TRBJ2-1
size: NA
V: TRBV12-3/TRBV12-4
CDR3: CASRGNDTNNYNEQFF
DNA: TGTGCCAGCAGGGGGAATGACACAAATAACTACAATGAGCAGTTCTTC

D: TRBD2
J: TRBJ2-7
size: few
V: TRBV28
CDR3: CAGGGTVPYEQYF
DNA: TGTGCGGGGGGGGGGACGGTTCCCTACGAGCAGTACTTC

D: TRBD1
J: TRBJ1-1
size: NA
V: TRBV7-8
CDR3: CASSLGTGSFEAFF
DNA: TGTGCCAGCAGCTTGGGGACAGGGAGTTTTGAAGCTTTCTTT

D: NA
J: TRBJ1-5
size: NA
V: TRBV7-9
CDR3: CASSLAYRSNQPQHF
DNA: TGTGCCAGCAGCTTAGCATACAGAAGCAATCAGCCCCAGCATTTT